The next 10 T cell receptor beta chains were all read from a single sample in a study of T cell repertoires in cytomegalovirus infection. TCRdb itself ran the reads through MiXCR, one entry per CDR3 protein. The sample includes around 330,000 distinct CDR3 sequences, roughly a sixth seen only once; the top ten take around 12%. Sequencing input: PBMCs. These receptors came from a human donor in good health (CMV status not recorded). Some clones in this sample may be carry-over from other donors' samples.

The chain combines TRBV19 with TRBJ1-1, with a tentative D call TRBD1 (6 bases). This CDR3 has 14 amino acids. V was shortened by 4 bases and J by 3 bases, with 12 bases between the two germline ends. Germline CDR1 reads LNHDA; CDR2 reads SQIVND (reference sequence). CDR3: CASSRDAGDTEAFF. The CDR3 bases are TGTGCCAGTAGTAGGGACGCAGGGGACACTGAAGCTTTCTTT. Looking up the rest from reference TRBV19 and TRBJ1-1 gives the full variable domain: DGGITQSPKYLFRKEGQNVTLSCEQNLNHDAMYWYRQDPGQGLRLIYYSQIVNDFQKGDIAEGYSVSREKKESFPLTVTSAQKNPTAFYLCASSRDAGDTEAFFGQGTRLTVV.

This clonotype came up many times. This rearrangement joins TRBV6-1 to TRBJ1-1, with D possibly being TRBD1 (5 bases). The CDR3 length is 15 residues. The germline V gene has CDR1 MNHNS and CDR2 SASEGT. V shed 10 bases and J shed 5 bases, with 23 bases lying between them. CDR3 loop: CATTRADWASTEAFF. For the CDR3, the DNA is TGTGCCACCACCAGGGCGGATTGGGCGTCGACTGAAGCTTTCTTT.

The chain carries TRBV6-2 or TRBV6-3 and TRBJ1-5, with 9 bases lining up with TRBD1. The CDR3 consists of 16 residues. Germline CDR1 and CDR2: MNHEY and SVGEGT. J lost 4 bases, V lost 0 bases, and 4 bases had no gene match. As DNA, the CDR3 is TGTGCCAGCAGTTACTCGACAGGGGGAAAGAATCAGCCCCAGCATTTT. Its protein is CASSYSTGGKNQPQHF.

This chain joins TRBV20-1 and TRBJ2-7; perhaps TRBD2 as D (5 bases). This CDR3 spans 12 amino acids. The germline CDR1 and CDR2 sequences are DFQATT and SNEGSKA (reference sequence). V dropped 0 bases and J dropped 6 bases, with 9 bases sitting between them. The DNA of the CDR3 is TGCAGTGCTAGAGATCGGAGGAGCGAGCAGTACTTC. Protein sequence: CSARDRRSEQYF.

This clonotype was seen at least ten times. The chain carries TRBV7-8 and TRBJ1-2; D may be TRBD1 (6 bases). Germline assignment: CDR1 SGHVS and CDR2 FQNEAQ. Trimming cost V 3 bases and J 5 bases, with 16 bases left between them. The length of the CDR3 is 15 residues. CDR3 sequence (DNA): TGTGCCAGCAGCTTGGTGTCAGGGGCATGGTATGGCTACACCTTC. It yields the protein CASSLVSGAWYGYTF.

This rearrangement joins TRBV29-1 to TRBJ2-2, with TRBD1 matching 7 bases. This CDR3 comprises 13 residues. With V trimmed by 7 bases and J by 1 base, 3 bases remained unmatched. Germline V gives CDR1 SQVTM, CDR2 ANQGSEA. The CDR3 sequence: CSGGQKNTGELFF. The CDR3 DNA is TGCAGCGGGGGACAGAAGAACACCGGGGAGCTGTTTTTT.

A word on this clonotype: A much larger clone sits a single nucleotide away, making a read error possible. The chain links TRBV3-1 to TRBJ2-3; 11 bases map to TRBD2. This CDR3 comprises 17 residues. V was pared by 1 base and J by 3 bases, with 6 bases of the junction left unmatched. Germline CDR1 is LGHDT and CDR2 is YNNKEL (reference sequence). CDR3 sequence reads: CASSQGGASGGTDTQYF. In nucleotides, the CDR3 is TGTGCCAGCAGCCAAGGCGGGGCTAGCGGGGGGACAGATACGCAGTATTTT.

This clonotype was observed at least ten times. The J gene is TRBJ2-2, the V gene TRBV28; D is perhaps TRBD1 (7 bases). Trimming removed 3 bases from V and 4 bases from J, with 18 bases in between. Germline loops: CDR1 MDHEN, CDR2 SYDVKM. The CDR3 extends over 17 amino acids. The CDR3, as DNA: TGTGCCAGCAGTTTTGGGGCATACAGGGGAGGCACCGGGGAGCTGTTTTTT. It encodes CASSFGAYRGGTGELFF. The variable domain in full, completed from reference TRBV28 and TRBJ2-2, reads DVKVTQSSRYLVKRTGEKVFLECVQDMDHENMFWYRQDPGLGLRLIYFSYDVKMKEKGDIPEGYSVSREKKERFSLILESASTNQTSMYLCASSFGAYRGGTGELFFGEGSRLTVL.

This clonotype was picked up a small number of times. The CDR3 reads CASSGLAGQFF. In DNA form, the CDR3 reads TGTGCCAGCAGCGGACTAGCGGGACAGTTCTTC. V gene TRBV5-5 combines with J gene TRBJ2-1; 12 bases map to TRBD2. Trimming at V came to 4 bases and at J to 13 bases, leaving 0 bases not matched to a gene. Germline V gene data show CDR1 as SGHKS and CDR2 as YYEKEE (reference sequence). The CDR3 sequence is 11 residues long.

This clonotype was seen repeatedly, ten times or more. The CDR3 DNA reads TGTGCCAGCATTAAATGGGAGGCCACTGAAGCTTTCTTT. Translating it yields CASIKWEATEAFF. This sequence joins TRBV12-3 or TRBV12-4 and TRBJ1-1; the D is unclear. V lost 7 bases and J 4 bases, leaving 13 bases between the germline ends. The CDR3 spans 13 residues.